These 27 T cell receptor beta chains were sequenced from one sample in a study of T cell responses to AZD1222 COVID-19 vaccine. The data were produced by immunoSEQ multiplex PCR, yet TCRdb's version contains in-frame clones alone and is incomplete. Among tens of thousands of clones listed, about nine tenths were seen once. The sample consisted of peripheral blood, taken on day 0 of MenACWY control vaccination. The receptors were gathered from an adult in good health.

The chain is built from TRBV12-3 or TRBV12-4 and TRBJ1-2, with D unresolved. Trimming pared 2 bases from V and 8 bases from J, leaving 12 bases between. The CDR3 runs to 13 residues. The CDR3 loop reads CASSLSVEGGYTF. CDR3 nucleotide sequence: TGTGCCAGCAGTTTATCGGTGGAAGGGGGCTACACCTTC.

This chain connects TRBV6-2 or TRBV6-3 to TRBJ2-7; possible D gene TRBD1, 5 bases. Per the germline V gene, CDR1 is MNHEY and CDR2 is SVGEGT. V lost 5 bases to trimming and J lost 0 bases, with 14 bases between them. The CDR3 spans 15 residues. CDR3 residues: CASSPAIDSSYEQYF. The DNA for the CDR3 is TGTGCCAGCAGTCCCGCAATCGACAGCTCCTACGAGCAGTACTTC.

This clone was seen a single time. The chain carries TRBV6-5 and TRBJ2-7, with D unresolved. Germline V lookup: CDR1 MNHEY, CDR2 SVGAGI. Trimming removed 7 bases from V and 0 bases from J, with 13 bases in between. This CDR3 contains 14 residues. Here the CDR3 reads CASTFQDRSYEQYF. In nucleotides, the CDR3 is TGTGCCAGCACCTTCCAAGACCGCTCCTACGAGCAGTACTTC.

This sequence joins TRBV28 and TRBJ1-3; D unresolved. CDR3 length: 13 residues. Trimming pared 5 bases from V and 2 bases from J, leaving 7 bases between. The V gene's germline CDR1 is MDHEN and CDR2 SYDVKM. Here the CDR3 reads CASSPKTGNTIYF. As DNA, the CDR3 is TGTGCCAGCAGTCCAAAAACTGGAAACACCATATATTTT.

This chain links TRBV3-1 (or the pseudogene TRBV3-2) with TRBJ2-3, with TRBD2 matching 12 bases. Germline V CDR1 and CDR2: LGHDT, YNNKEL (reference sequence). CDR3 size: 15 residues. The V and J ends lost 4 bases and 6 bases, in that order; junction bases with no gene match: 5. The CDR3 DNA follows: TGTGCCAGCAGCCTCCGACTAGCGGGAGCGGATACGCAGTATTTT. It yields the protein CASSLRLAGADTQYF.

V gene TRBV5-1 combines with J gene TRBJ1-3; D unresolved. CDR1 is SGHRS and CDR2 is YFSETQ in the germline V gene. This CDR3 contains 13 residues. The V end was cut by 4 bases, the J end by 3 bases, with 8 bases between. The CDR3 coding sequence is TGCGCCAGCAGCACGAGTTTTGGAAACACCATATATTTT. Amino acid sequence: CASSTSFGNTIYF.

The chain links TRBV6-2 or TRBV6-3 to TRBJ1-6; 10 positions agree with TRBD1. Trimming cost V 3 bases and J 0 bases; bases outside gene matches: 5. The CDR3 has 18 residues. CDR1 and CDR2 from the germline V gene are MNHEY and SVGEGT. CDR3 protein: CASSYPGQGSSYNSPLHF. CDR3 DNA: TGTGCCAGCAGTTATCCGGGACAGGGGAGCTCCTATAATTCACCCCTCCACTTT.

The J gene is TRBJ1-3, the V gene TRBV7-9; D remains unclear. CDR1 is SEHNR and CDR2 is FQNEAQ in the germline V gene (reference sequence). The CDR3 is 17 amino acids. Trimming pared 5 bases from V and 0 bases from J, leaving 17 bases between. Written as DNA, the CDR3 is TGTGCCAGCAGCCCTATTTCTGTACAGAACTCTGGAAACACCATATATTTT. Its protein product is CASSPISVQNSGNTIYF.

The rearrangement links TRBV9 to TRBJ1-3, with D uncertain. The CDR3 loop spans 15 amino acids. Per germline, CDR1 SGDLS and CDR2 YYNGEE. Trimming left V 3 bases short and J 1 base short, with 11 bases between. The CDR3 here is CASSATAQSGNTIYF. Written as DNA, the CDR3 is TGTGCCAGCAGCGCCACAGCGCAATCTGGAAACACCATATATTTT.

This sequence joins TRBV7-2 and TRBJ2-7; 15 nucleotides agree with TRBD2. V dropped 3 bases and J dropped 3; count of bases not matched to a gene: 0. Germline CDR1 is SGHTA and CDR2 is FQGNSA. The CDR3 runs 15 residues. CDR3: CASSLGLAGGYEQYF. CDR3 bases: TGTGCCAGCAGCTTGGGACTAGCGGGGGGCTACGAGCAGTACTTC.

V usage is TRBV28 and J usage is TRBJ1-3; 8 positions match TRBD1. The CDR3 consists of 17 residues. In germline, CDR1 is MDHEN, CDR2 SYDVKM. The chain's CDR3 is CVSRAGGFSEPGNTIYF. CDR3 in DNA: TGTGTCTCTAGGGCAGGGGGCTTTTCTGAGCCTGGAAACACCATATATTTT. Full variable domain (outside the CDR3, taken from reference TRBV28 and TRBJ1-3): DVKVTQSSRYLVKRTGEKVFLECVQDMDHENMFWYRQDPGLGLRLIYFSYDVKMKEKGDIPEGYSVSREKKERFSLILESASTNQTSMYLCVSRAGGFSEPGNTIYFGEGSWLTVV.

This clone was seen once. The chain recombines TRBV2 with TRBJ2-1; tentative D call: TRBD1 (5 bases). Trimming removed 7 bases from V and 5 bases from J, with 9 bases in between. CDR1 is SNHLY, CDR2 FYNNEI, per germline. The CDR3 sequence is 12 residues long. The DNA of the CDR3 is TGTGCCAGCAAACAGGATAACAATGAGCAGTTCTTC. Encoded protein: CASKQDNNEQFF. Full variable domain (remainder filled in from reference TRBV2 and TRBJ2-1): EPEVTQTPSHQVTQMGQEVILRCVPISNHLYFYWYRQILGQKVEFLVSFYNNEISEKSEIFDDQFSVERPDGSNFTLKIRSTKLEDSAMYFCASKQDNNEQFFGPGTRLTVL.

The chain combines TRBV5-1 with TRBJ1-4, with D unclear. Germline CDR1 is SGHRS and CDR2 is YFSETQ. The CDR3 is made up of 14 amino acids. The V and J ends lost 0 bases and 8 bases respectively, with 11 bases between them. The CDR3 region has the DNA TGCGCCAGCAGCTTGGGAGGCGTTGGGGAAAAACTGTTTTTT. Translated, it gives CASSLGGVGEKLFF.

For the CDR3, the DNA is TGTGCCAGCAGCTTAGGGCCACGTCGGCAGCCCCAGCATTTT. This sequence encodes CASSLGPRRQPQHF. This rearrangement joins TRBV7-4 to TRBJ1-5; D uncertain. Between the trimmed V and J ends, which lost 1 base and 7 bases, there was a span of 11 bases. Germline V gene lookup returns CDR1 SGHVT and CDR2 SQSDAQ. The length of the CDR3 is 14 residues.

V gene TRBV7-8 combines with J gene TRBJ2-7, with D maybe TRBD1 (6 bases). Germline loops: CDR1 SGHVS, CDR2 FQNEAQ. The CDR3 spans 14 residues. Between the trimmed V and J ends, which lost 3 bases and 7 bases, there was a span of 16 bases. Written as DNA, the CDR3 is TGTGCCAGCAGCTTCCCCGGGACACTCCTAGAGCAGTACTTC. Residues: CASSFPGTLLEQYF.

V is TRBV5-6 and J is TRBJ2-7; D is ambiguous. The germline V and J ends were trimmed by 0 bases and 2 bases, with 3 bases remaining between them. From germline, CDR1 is SGHDT and CDR2 YYEEEE. This CDR3 is built from 12 residues. DNA for the CDR3: TGTGCCAGCAGCTTGGGGACCTACGAGCAGTACTTC. It is translated as CASSLGTYEQYF.

The chain combines TRBV6-2 or TRBV6-3 with TRBJ2-1; D not certain. The CDR3 sequence is 16 residues long. Trimming cost V 6 bases and J 5 bases, with 20 bases left between them. Looked up from germline, CDR1 is MNHEY and CDR2 is SVGEGT. CDR3 nucleotide sequence: TGTGCCAGCAGCCCATTACGGGCCGACACCCACAATGAGCAGTTCTTC. Its protein product is CASSPLRADTHNEQFF.

This rearrangement joins TRBV7-9 to TRBJ1-1; D uncertain. This CDR3 spans 11 amino acids. The V end was cut by 3 bases, the J end by 6 bases, with 5 bases between. Germline V CDR1 and CDR2: SEHNR, FQNEAQ (reference sequence). CDR3 sequence (DNA): TGTGCCAGCAGCTTGGTGGCTGAAGCTTTCTTT. This encodes CASSLVAEAFF.

The chain employs TRBV19 and TRBJ2-6, with D perhaps TRBD1 (5 bases). The germline gives CDR1 LNHDA, CDR2 SQIVND (reference sequence). V was cut by 5 bases and J by 4 bases, with 15 bases left in between. The CDR3 length is 16 residues. CDR3 residues: CASSPQGETGANVLTF. The CDR3 nucleotides read TGTGCCAGTAGTCCCCAAGGGGAAACGGGGGCCAACGTCCTGACTTTC. The variable domain in full, completed from reference TRBV19 and TRBJ2-6, reads DGGITQSPKYLFRKEGQNVTLSCEQNLNHDAMYWYRQDPGQGLRLIYYSQIVNDFQKGDIAEGYSVSREKKESFPLTVTSAQKNPTAFYLCASSPQGETGANVLTFGAGSRLTVL.

V is TRBV28 and J is TRBJ2-7; TRBD1 aligns across 8 bases. CDR1 and CDR2 from the germline V gene are MDHEN and SYDVKM. This CDR3 comprises 18 residues. The J segment lost 6 bases and the V segment lost 5 bases, leaving 21 bases of the junction unmatched. Here the CDR3 reads CASSLAPSDREIWGEQYF. In DNA form, the CDR3 reads TGTGCCAGCAGTCTTGCCCCCTCGGACAGGGAGATATGGGGCGAGCAGTACTTC.

The gene calls are TRBV7-9 and TRBJ1-2, with 8 bases fitting TRBD1. The V and J ends lost 9 bases and 2 bases, in that order; junction bases with no gene match: 11. This CDR3 comprises 15 residues. Germline assignment: CDR1 SEHNR and CDR2 FQNEAQ (reference sequence). The CDR3 reads CASTQNAGGNYGYTF. The CDR3 DNA follows: TGTGCCAGTACTCAAAACGCAGGGGGCAACTATGGCTACACCTTC.

This CDR3 reads CASSQDGVWQETQYF. Written as DNA, the CDR3 is TGTGCCAGCAGCCAAGATGGGGTATGGCAAGAGACCCAGTACTTC. This chain connects TRBV3-1 (or the pseudogene TRBV3-2) to TRBJ2-5; no reliable D call. The CDR3 extends over 15 amino acids. CDR1 is LGHDT and CDR2 is YNNKEL in the germline V gene (reference sequence). Trimming shortened V by 0 bases and J by 2 bases, and 10 bases separated the two germline ends.

V is TRBV30 and J is TRBJ1-1; a possible D gene is TRBD1 (6 bases). The CDR3 has 13 residues. Trimming took off 0 bases at V and 4 bases at J, with 9 bases between the two ends. Germline-derived CDR1 and CDR2 are GTSNPN and SVGIG (reference sequence). The CDR3 sequence is CAWSVGTPTEAFF. CDR3 bases: TGTGCCTGGAGTGTTGGGACACCCACTGAAGCTTTCTTT.

V and J are TRBV7-2 and TRBJ2-3; 14 nucleotides line up with TRBD2. CDR3 length: 15 residues. With 4 bases clipped from V and 8 bases from J, the junction kept 5 bases outside the gene matches. Germline lookup yields CDR1 SGHTA and CDR2 FQGNSA. CDR3 DNA sequence: TGTGCCAGCAGCTCCGGGACTAGCGGGAGAGGTACGCAGTATTTT. Amino acid sequence: CASSSGTSGRGTQYF.

This chain connects TRBV6-5 to TRBJ1-1; D uncertain. Trimming pared 4 bases from V and 0 bases from J, leaving 6 bases between. The CDR3 has 13 residues. Germline CDR1 and CDR2: MNHEY and SVGAGI. The CDR3 is CASSLIMNTEAFF. The DNA of the CDR3 is TGTGCCAGCAGTTTGATCATGAACACTGAAGCTTTCTTT.

CDR3 protein: CASSLLRTRMNTEAFF. CDR3 coding DNA: TGTGCCAGCAGCTTGCTACGGACGAGAATGAACACTGAAGCTTTCTTT. This chain links TRBV7-9 with TRBJ1-1; D not certain. There are 16 residues in the CDR3. V was trimmed by 3 bases and J by 0 bases, leaving 14 bases between them. Looked up from germline, CDR1 is SEHNR and CDR2 is FQNEAQ (reference sequence). The whole variable domain, remainder taken from reference TRBV7-9 and TRBJ1-1, is DTGVSQNPRHKITKRGQNVTFRCDPISEHNRLYWYRQTLGQGPEFLTYFQNEAQLEKSRLLSDRFSAERPKGSFSTLEIQRTEQGDSAMYLCASSLLRTRMNTEAFFGQGTRLTVV.

The V call is TRBV28, the J call TRBJ1-4, with TRBD1 as a possible D gene (5 bases). Per germline, CDR1 MDHEN and CDR2 SYDVKM. The V and J ends lost 5 bases and 7 bases respectively, with 20 bases between them. This CDR3 is 16 amino acids long. The CDR3 nucleotides are TGTGCCAGCAGTCCCTATCAGGGTTCTGGGAGTGAAAAACTGTTTTTT. Protein: CASSPYQGSGSEKLFF.